Listed below are T cell receptor beta chains from one sample, sequenced in a study of T cells after yellow fever vaccination. Via MiXCR, TCRdb re-called the 5' RACE reads, giving one row per CDR3 protein. The repertoire holds about 200,000 distinct CDR3 sequences, with 3% to 4% as singletons. The source was CD4+ T cells sorted from PBMCs, collected 10 days after the yellow fever booster vaccination. The receptor source for this set is a man younger than 35 who received the YFV17D yellow fever vaccine. Each CDR3 is given with its conserved first and last residue. The order of the fields is CDR3 DNA, CDR3 protein, V gene, D gene, CDR3 length, clone size, J gene. The D gene is left open where the match is weak. Size is omitted from some rows. Given values are once, few, many or a class for expanded clones.

CDR3nt: TGTGCCAGCAGCCAATCAGGGGTACGGGAAAAACTGTTTTTT; CDR3aa: CASSQSGVREKLFF; v_gene: TRBV14; d_gene: .; len: 14; abundance: many; j_gene: TRBJ1-4
CDR3nt: TGTGCCAGCAGTTTTTCAGGGGCCCACACCGGGGAGCTGTTTTTT; CDR3aa: CASSFSGAHTGELFF; v_gene: TRBV12-3/TRBV12-4; d_gene: .; len: 15; abundance: few; j_gene: TRBJ2-2
CDR3nt: TGTGCCAGCAGCTTGACCGGGACAGGGTTCTACGAGCAGTACTTC; CDR3aa: CASSLTGTGFYEQYF; v_gene: TRBV7-6; d_gene: TRBD1; len: 15; abundance: many; j_gene: TRBJ2-7
CDR3nt: TGTGCCACCAGGGGGGCAGATACGCAGTATTTT; CDR3aa: CATRGADTQYF; v_gene: TRBV24-1; d_gene: .; len: 11; abundance: few; j_gene: TRBJ2-3
CDR3nt: TGCGCCAGCAGCTTGGAGGGACGGGTCCGCACAGATACGCAGTATTTT; CDR3aa: CASSLEGRVRTDTQYF; v_gene: TRBV5-1; d_gene: .; len: 16; abundance: few; j_gene: TRBJ2-3
CDR3nt: TGTGCCAGCAGCTTAGGTGGGGGGCGAGAGACCCAGTACTTC; CDR3aa: CASSLGGGRETQYF; v_gene: TRBV7-7; d_gene: .; len: 14; abundance: many; j_gene: TRBJ2-5
CDR3nt: TGTGCCAGCTCACCGGGGCAGTCCTTCTACGAGCAGTACTTC; CDR3aa: CASSPGQSFYEQYF; v_gene: TRBV18; d_gene: .; len: 14; abundance: once; j_gene: TRBJ2-7
CDR3nt: TGTGCCAGCAGCTTAGGGGGGTGGGATAATTCACCCCTCCACTTT; CDR3aa: CASSLGGWDNSPLHF; v_gene: TRBV11-2; d_gene: .; len: 15; abundance: .; j_gene: TRBJ1-6
CDR3nt: TGCAGCGTTCTTGTACGAGGAGCGCCGAGGGCCAAAAACATTCAGTACTTC; CDR3aa: CSVLVRGAPRAKNIQYF; v_gene: TRBV29-1; d_gene: .; len: 17; abundance: few; j_gene: TRBJ2-4
CDR3nt: TGTGCTAGCAGCTTTACCGTAAAGAGGTCCTATAATTCACCCCTCCACTTT; CDR3aa: CASSFTVKRSYNSPLHF; v_gene: TRBV7-7; d_gene: .; len: 17; abundance: few; j_gene: TRBJ1-6
CDR3nt: TGTGCCAGTACCAATTGGGAGACAGGGTGGCTAGGAGGCTATCAGCCCCAGCATTTT; CDR3aa: CASTNWETGWLGGYQPQHF; v_gene: TRBV19; d_gene: TRBD1; len: 19; abundance: many; j_gene: TRBJ1-5
CDR3nt: TGCAGTCCCGAATTGAATAATGGTTATACTGAAGCTTTCTTT; CDR3aa: CSPELNNGYTEAFF; v_gene: TRBV20-1; d_gene: .; len: 14; abundance: .; j_gene: TRBJ1-1
CDR3nt: TGCAGTGCTAGAGACCCGGGGGAGGGCGGCTATGGCTACACCTTC; CDR3aa: CSARDPGEGGYGYTF; v_gene: TRBV20-1; d_gene: .; len: 15; abundance: many; j_gene: TRBJ1-2
CDR3nt: TGTGCCAGCTCACTCGACGGCTCTGGAAACACCATATATTTT; CDR3aa: CASSLDGSGNTIYF; v_gene: TRBV18; d_gene: .; len: 14; abundance: .; j_gene: TRBJ1-3
CDR3nt: TGTGCCAGCAGTGATCCCCGGGCGGCCGAAAAACTGTTTTTT; CDR3aa: CASSDPRAAEKLFF; v_gene: TRBV12-3/TRBV12-4; d_gene: .; len: 14; abundance: many; j_gene: TRBJ1-4
CDR3nt: TGTGCCAGCACGAATTACACCGTACCGCGCTATGGCTACACCTTC; CDR3aa: CASTNYTVPRYGYTF; v_gene: TRBV27; d_gene: .; len: 15; abundance: many; j_gene: TRBJ1-2
CDR3nt: TGTGCCATAAGGGGGGGGGCTGGTACGCAGTATTTT; CDR3aa: CAIRGGAGTQYF; v_gene: TRBV6-4; d_gene: .; len: 12; abundance: many; j_gene: TRBJ2-3
CDR3nt: TGTGCCAGTAGTATCATCGGGGCTGCTAATGAAAAACTGTTTTTT; CDR3aa: CASSIIGAANEKLFF; v_gene: TRBV19; d_gene: .; len: 15; abundance: .; j_gene: TRBJ1-4
CDR3nt: TGTGCCAGCTCCCGGGACGAATACAATGAGCAGTTCTTC; CDR3aa: CASSRDEYNEQFF; v_gene: TRBV2; d_gene: .; len: 13; abundance: many; j_gene: TRBJ2-1
CDR3nt: TGTGCCAGCAGCTTACTAGCGGGGGGCCCGAGCACAGATACGCAGTATTTT; CDR3aa: CASSLLAGGPSTDTQYF; v_gene: TRBV5-4; d_gene: TRBD2; len: 17; abundance: few; j_gene: TRBJ2-3
CDR3nt: TGTGCCAGCAGATCACCGGGTCCCAATGAAAAACTGTTTTTT; CDR3aa: CASRSPGPNEKLFF; v_gene: TRBV7-8; d_gene: .; len: 14; abundance: many; j_gene: TRBJ1-4
CDR3nt: TGCAGCGTTGCACCTCTAGCCAAAAACATTCAGTACTTC; CDR3aa: CSVAPLAKNIQYF; v_gene: TRBV29-1; d_gene: .; len: 13; abundance: many; j_gene: TRBJ2-4
CDR3nt: TGTGCCAGCAGTTCTCAATTGGGGAACACTGAAGCTTTCTTT; CDR3aa: CASSSQLGNTEAFF; v_gene: TRBV12-3/TRBV12-4; d_gene: .; len: 14; abundance: few; j_gene: TRBJ1-1
CDR3nt: TGTGCCAGCAGTTCACAGGGGAGTCACCTCCACTTT; CDR3aa: CASSSQGSHLHF; v_gene: TRBV6-5; d_gene: TRBD1; len: 12; abundance: few; j_gene: TRBJ1-6
CDR3nt: TGTGCCAGCAGCCGGGACGCCAATCAGCCCCAGCATTTT; CDR3aa: CASSRDANQPQHF; v_gene: TRBV7-9; d_gene: .; len: 13; abundance: .; j_gene: TRBJ1-5
CDR3nt: TGCAGTGCTAGAGACCCGGGCGCTAGGGGGGAGACCCAGTACTTC; CDR3aa: CSARDPGARGETQYF; v_gene: TRBV20-1; d_gene: .; len: 15; abundance: few; j_gene: TRBJ2-5
CDR3nt: TGCAGTGGCCGACAGGGGAGCTCCTACGAGCAGTACTTC; CDR3aa: CSGRQGSSYEQYF; v_gene: TRBV20-1; d_gene: TRBD1; len: 13; abundance: many; j_gene: TRBJ2-7
CDR3nt: TGTGCCAGCAGCGCCTCGGGACAGACTGCGGGTTCACCCCTCCACTTT; CDR3aa: CASSASGQTAGSPLHF; v_gene: TRBV9; d_gene: TRBD1; len: 16; abundance: few; j_gene: TRBJ1-6
CDR3nt: TGTGCCAGCAGGAACTCCAGGTTCTCCTACAATGAGCAGTTCTTC; CDR3aa: CASRNSRFSYNEQFF; v_gene: TRBV27; d_gene: .; len: 15; abundance: many; j_gene: TRBJ2-1
CDR3nt: TGTGCCAGCAGTCAACAGGGTCAAGGGTCACCCCTCCACTTT; CDR3aa: CASSQQGQGSPLHF; v_gene: TRBV6-6; d_gene: .; len: 14; abundance: .; j_gene: TRBJ1-6
CDR3nt: TGCAGTGCCCCTGTTTTGGGCCAAGAGACCCAGTACTTC; CDR3aa: CSAPVLGQETQYF; v_gene: TRBV20-1; d_gene: .; len: 13; abundance: many; j_gene: TRBJ2-5
CDR3nt: TGTGCCAGCAGTCGGACTGGACAGGGTTGGGAAGAGACCCAGTACTTC; CDR3aa: CASSRTGQGWEETQYF; v_gene: TRBV6-5; d_gene: TRBD1; len: 16; abundance: few; j_gene: TRBJ2-5
CDR3nt: TGTGCCTGGAGTATACGGACCGATCAGCCCCAGCATTTT; CDR3aa: CAWSIRTDQPQHF; v_gene: TRBV30; d_gene: .; len: 13; abundance: .; j_gene: TRBJ1-5
CDR3nt: TGTGCCAGCAGTTTATACAGGGGGCTTGGTACAGATACGCAGTATTTT; CDR3aa: CASSLYRGLGTDTQYF; v_gene: TRBV6-5; d_gene: TRBD1; len: 16; abundance: .; j_gene: TRBJ2-3
CDR3nt: TGTGCCAGCAGCTTACAGGCGGGGGGGTACAATGAGCAGTTCTTC; CDR3aa: CASSLQAGGYNEQFF; v_gene: TRBV7-3; d_gene: TRBD2; len: 15; abundance: .; j_gene: TRBJ2-1
CDR3nt: TGCAGTGCCAAAAGAGGGCAGGGAAATGAAAAACTGTTTTTT; CDR3aa: CSAKRGQGNEKLFF; v_gene: TRBV20-1; d_gene: .; len: 14; abundance: few; j_gene: TRBJ1-4
CDR3nt: TGCGCCAGCAGCTTGGAAGGGGATGGGGGGGCCAACGTCCTGACTTTC; CDR3aa: CASSLEGDGGANVLTF; v_gene: TRBV5-1; d_gene: .; len: 16; abundance: many; j_gene: TRBJ2-6
CDR3nt: TGTGCCTGGAGTAAAAGACCTGGGCCTGACACTGAAGCTTTCTTT; CDR3aa: CAWSKRPGPDTEAFF; v_gene: TRBV30; d_gene: .; len: 15; abundance: .; j_gene: TRBJ1-1
CDR3nt: TGTGCCAGCAGCTTCGCGGGACTCGGGACAGATACGCAGTATTTT; CDR3aa: CASSFAGLGTDTQYF; v_gene: TRBV7-3; d_gene: .; len: 15; abundance: few; j_gene: TRBJ2-3
CDR3nt: TGCGCCAGCGGAGGGATGAATGAAAAACTGTTTTTT; CDR3aa: CASGGMNEKLFF; v_gene: TRBV4-3; d_gene: .; len: 12; abundance: .; j_gene: TRBJ1-4
CDR3nt: TGTGCCAGCTCACCACCGTCCGGGGAGCTGTTTTTT; CDR3aa: CASSPPSGELFF; v_gene: TRBV18; d_gene: .; len: 12; abundance: many; j_gene: TRBJ2-2
CDR3nt: TGTGCCATACGACGCGTCGGGGGGATAGGCTACACCTTC; CDR3aa: CAIRRVGGIGYTF; v_gene: TRBV19; d_gene: .; len: 13; abundance: .; j_gene: TRBJ1-2
CDR3nt: TGCGCCAGCAGCTTGCCAGGGTTGAACACTGAAGCTTTCTTT; CDR3aa: CASSLPGLNTEAFF; v_gene: TRBV5-1; d_gene: .; len: 14; abundance: many; j_gene: TRBJ1-1
CDR3nt: TGCAGTGCCCCCGGGACTCGACAAGAGACCCAGTACTTC; CDR3aa: CSAPGTRQETQYF; v_gene: TRBV20-1; d_gene: .; len: 13; abundance: .; j_gene: TRBJ2-5
CDR3nt: TGTGCCAGCAGCGTAGACCCGGCTCAGCCCCAGCATTTT; CDR3aa: CASSVDPAQPQHF; v_gene: TRBV9; d_gene: .; len: 13; abundance: few; j_gene: TRBJ1-5
CDR3nt: TGCAGTGCCCTCCCCCGACTAGCGGGGGAGCAGTACTTC; CDR3aa: CSALPRLAGEQYF; v_gene: TRBV20-1; d_gene: TRBD2; len: 13; abundance: many; j_gene: TRBJ2-7
CDR3nt: TGTGCCAGCAGTGACAAAGGGAGGGAGACCCAGTACTTC; CDR3aa: CASSDKGRETQYF; v_gene: TRBV6-4; d_gene: .; len: 13; abundance: few; j_gene: TRBJ2-5
CDR3nt: TGTGCCAGCAGTATAACGGGGAATCAGCCCCAGCATTTT; CDR3aa: CASSITGNQPQHF; v_gene: TRBV12-3/TRBV12-4; d_gene: .; len: 13; abundance: many; j_gene: TRBJ1-5
CDR3nt: TGTGCCAGCAGCCGGTCCTTTTCGGCACCCCTCCACTTT; CDR3aa: CASSRSFSAPLHF; v_gene: TRBV3-1; d_gene: .; len: 13; abundance: .; j_gene: TRBJ1-6
CDR3nt: TGTGCCAGTAGTAGGGGGCGGGGGGCCGAGCAGTACTTC; CDR3aa: CASSRGRGAEQYF; v_gene: TRBV19; d_gene: TRBD2; len: 13; abundance: .; j_gene: TRBJ2-7
CDR3nt: TGCAGCGTTGTAAATGGCGGGGGGGCGTACAATGAGCAGTTCTTC; CDR3aa: CSVVNGGGAYNEQFF; v_gene: TRBV29-1; d_gene: TRBD2; len: 15; abundance: many; j_gene: TRBJ2-1
CDR3nt: TGTGCCAGCAGCCAAGATGTGGGGAACAATCAGCCCCAGCATTTT; CDR3aa: CASSQDVGNNQPQHF; v_gene: TRBV3-1; d_gene: .; len: 15; abundance: .; j_gene: TRBJ1-5
CDR3nt: TGCGCCAGCAGCTTGCCTAGTCTGAACACTGAAGCTTTCTTT; CDR3aa: CASSLPSLNTEAFF; v_gene: TRBV5-1; d_gene: .; len: 14; abundance: many; j_gene: TRBJ1-1